A selection of T cell receptor beta chains follows, all from one sample in a study of blood T cell repertoires in COVID-19. Assay used: immunoSEQ multiplex PCR; TCRdb lists only in-frame clones, some missing. Of about 130,000 clones listed, under 85% are singletons. The sequenced material came from peripheral blood. These receptors originate from a man between 40 and 49 years old with active or convalescent COVID-19. CDR3s include the opening cysteine and the closing phenylalanine or tryptophan. Each record gives: clone size, V gene, D gene, J gene, CDR3 protein, CDR3 DNA. The D gene is left open where the match is weak. Size tells how often a clone was seen (once, few, many) or the class of an expanded clone, and some rows leave it out.

>NA|TRBV6-2/TRBV6-3|NA|TRBJ1-2
CASSASYGYTF
TGTGCCAGCAGTGCGTCCTATGGCTACACCTTC
>NA|TRBV7-9|NA|TRBJ1-1
CASSYSGNEAFF
TGTGCCAGCAGTTATTCAGGGAACGAAGCTTTCTTT
>NA|TRBV28|TRBD1|TRBJ1-6
CASSLMGQGISPLHF
TGTGCCAGCAGTTTAATGGGACAGGGCATTTCACCCCTCCACTTT
>few|TRBV10-3|NA|TRBJ2-7
CAISGDKSYEQYF
TGTGCCATCAGTGGGGACAAATCCTACGAGCAGTACTTC
>NA|TRBV14|NA|TRBJ2-7
CASSHQGSEQYF
TGTGCCAGCAGCCACCAAGGGAGTGAGCAGTACTTC
>NA|TRBV13|NA|TRBJ1-4
CASSLQGGTNEKLFF
TGTGCCAGCAGCCTCCAGGGTGGAACTAATGAAAAACTGTTTTTT
>NA|TRBV27|NA|TRBJ1-1
CASSLSADDTEAFF
TGTGCCAGCAGTTTATCGGCGGATGACACTGAAGCTTTCTTT
>NA|TRBV7-6|NA|TRBJ2-3
CASSRRVTDLASTDTQYF
TGTGCCAGCAGCCGGAGAGTGACAGATCTAGCGAGCACAGATACGCAGTATTTT
>NA|TRBV3-1/TRBV3-2|NA|TRBJ1-1
CASSRGGTTEAFF
TGTGCCAGCAGCCGGGGGGGCACCACTGAAGCTTTCTTT
>NA|TRBV27|TRBD1|TRBJ2-7
CASSSRDRVSYEQYF
TGTGCCAGCAGTTCCCGGGACAGGGTCTCCTACGAGCAGTACTTC
>once|TRBV2|TRBD2|TRBJ2-3
CASRGTSGTDTQYF
TGTGCCAGCAGAGGGACTAGCGGCACAGATACGCAGTATTTT
>once|TRBV4-1|NA|TRBJ1-2
CASSQAQGDYGYTF
TGCGCCAGCAGCCAAGCACAGGGCGACTATGGCTACACCTTC
>NA|TRBV6-5|TRBD1|TRBJ1-2
CASSRQGAGGYTF
TGTGCCAGCAGTCGACAGGGGGCGGGTGGCTACACCTTC
>NA|TRBV7-6|NA|TRBJ1-5
CASSEGVGNQPQHF
TGTGCCAGCAGCGAGGGGGTTGGCAATCAGCCCCAGCATTTT
>NA|TRBV6-5|TRBD1|TRBJ2-2
CASRGQSTGELFF
TGTGCCAGCAGGGGACAGTCCACCGGGGAGCTGTTTTTT
>once|TRBV11-2|NA|TRBJ2-2
CASSLKVLATNTGELFF
TGTGCCAGCAGCTTAAAGGTCCTAGCGACGAACACCGGGGAGCTGTTTTTT
>NA|TRBV7-9|NA|TRBJ1-6
CASSRSDSPLHF
TGTGCCAGCAGCCGGAGCGATTCACCCCTCCACTTT
>NA|TRBV5-5|NA|TRBJ1-5
CASSLMSRGGNQPQHF
TGTGCCAGCAGCTTGATGTCCAGGGGCGGCAATCAGCCCCAGCATTTT
>NA|TRBV5-4|NA|TRBJ2-3
CASSIGGISTDTQYF
TGTGCCAGCAGCATAGGGGGTATTTCAACAGATACGCAGTATTTT
>medium-sized|TRBV4-1|TRBD1|TRBJ2-7
CASSQEGGQSYEQYF
TGCGCCAGCAGCCAAGAAGGGGGACAGTCCTACGAGCAGTACTTC
>NA|TRBV2|NA|TRBJ2-7
CASSLVLPGGSYEQYF
TGTGCCAGCAGCTTGGTTCTTCCGGGTGGGTCCTACGAGCAGTACTTC
>NA|TRBV7-8|TRBD1|TRBJ2-3
CASSLELGQGRTDTQYF
TGTGCCAGCAGCTTAGAACTAGGACAGGGGCGCACAGATACGCAGTATTTT
>once|TRBV5-4|TRBD1|TRBJ2-1
CASSPDRGLLYEQFF
TGTGCCAGCAGCCCCGACAGGGGGCTATTATATGAGCAGTTCTTC
>NA|TRBV19|NA|TRBJ1-1
CASSWGRGTEAFF
TGTGCCAGTAGTTGGGGGCGCGGGACTGAAGCTTTCTTT
>NA|TRBV5-6|NA|TRBJ1-4
CASSGLTETNEKLFF
TGTGCCAGCAGCGGGTTAACAGAAACTAATGAAAAACTGTTTTTT
>NA|TRBV7-3|TRBD2|TRBJ2-3
CASSLSSTSGGAKGLHTQYF
TGTGCCAGCAGCTTATCGTCGACTAGCGGGGGGGCGAAAGGACTCCATACGCAGTATTTT
>NA|TRBV6-6|NA|TRBJ2-2
CASMFRETGELFF
TGTGCCAGCATGTTCCGGGAAACCGGGGAGCTGTTTTTT
>NA|TRBV5-1|TRBD1|TRBJ2-7
CASSLGDRGWNEQYF
TGCGCCAGCAGCTTGGGGGACAGGGGGTGGAACGAGCAGTACTTC
>NA|TRBV10-3|NA|TRBJ2-1
CATHTRVNNEQFF
TGTGCCACCCACACGCGGGTCAACAATGAGCAGTTCTTC
>few|TRBV9|NA|TRBJ1-2
CASSARGRDYGYTF
TGTGCCAGCAGCGCACGAGGGAGAGACTATGGCTACACCTTC
>once|TRBV12-5|TRBD2|TRBJ2-4
CASGLAQLAGDPIAKNIQYF
TGTGCTAGTGGTTTGGCTCAACTAGCGGGGGACCCAATAGCCAAAAACATTCAGTACTTC
>NA|TRBV2|TRBD2|TRBJ2-7
CASSDGLAGTYEQYF
TGTGCCAGCAGTGACGGACTAGCGGGGACCTACGAGCAGTACTTC
>NA|TRBV5-1|TRBD1|TRBJ2-3
CASSIGQGRSTDTQYF
TGCGCCAGCAGCATTGGACAGGGTCGGAGCACAGATACGCAGTATTTT
>NA|TRBV7-8|NA|TRBJ2-3
CASSLRWISPSTDTQYF
TGTGCCAGCAGCTTAAGATGGATTAGCCCTAGCACAGATACGCAGTATTTT
>NA|TRBV7-9|TRBD1|TRBJ2-5
CASESRGQGVWETQYF
TGTGCCAGCGAATCCCGTGGGCAGGGGGTTTGGGAGACCCAGTACTTC
>NA|TRBV12-2|NA|TRBJ1-4
CASRLALDFNEKLFF
TGTGCAAGTCGCTTAGCGCTCGACTTTAATGAAAAACTGTTTTTT